The 2 T cell receptor beta chains given below trace back to one sample, sequenced in a study of blood T cell repertoires in COVID-19. Libraries were prepared by immunoSEQ multiplex PCR; TCRdb keeps only in-frame clonotypes and omits some of them. The sample has about 210,000 clones, approximately 91% seen once; the top ten hold 4.8%. Input material: peripheral blood. The receptor source for this set is a woman aged 40 to 50 with acute or convalescent COVID-19.

The chain couples TRBV4-2 to TRBJ2-3; 12 nucleotides align to TRBD2. V was clipped by 4 bases and J by 4 bases; unmatched bases: 6. Germline CDR1 reads LGHNA; CDR2 reads YNFKEQ. This CDR3 spans 16 amino acids. This chain's CDR3 is CASSRDASGGADTQYF. CDR3 nucleotides: TGTGCCAGCAGCCGAGATGCTAGCGGGGGGGCAGATACGCAGTATTTT.

The genes are TRBV3-1 (or the pseudogene TRBV3-2) and TRBJ2-5; D might be TRBD2 (6 bases). The germline V and J ends were trimmed by 2 bases and 1 base, with 14 bases remaining between them. This CDR3 contains 16 residues. Germline lookup yields CDR1 LGHDT and CDR2 YNNKEL (reference sequence). CDR3 in DNA: TGTGCCAGCAGCCAACGGGGGTCAGGCAGCCAAGAGACCCAGTACTTC. Encoded protein: CASSQRGSGSQETQYF.